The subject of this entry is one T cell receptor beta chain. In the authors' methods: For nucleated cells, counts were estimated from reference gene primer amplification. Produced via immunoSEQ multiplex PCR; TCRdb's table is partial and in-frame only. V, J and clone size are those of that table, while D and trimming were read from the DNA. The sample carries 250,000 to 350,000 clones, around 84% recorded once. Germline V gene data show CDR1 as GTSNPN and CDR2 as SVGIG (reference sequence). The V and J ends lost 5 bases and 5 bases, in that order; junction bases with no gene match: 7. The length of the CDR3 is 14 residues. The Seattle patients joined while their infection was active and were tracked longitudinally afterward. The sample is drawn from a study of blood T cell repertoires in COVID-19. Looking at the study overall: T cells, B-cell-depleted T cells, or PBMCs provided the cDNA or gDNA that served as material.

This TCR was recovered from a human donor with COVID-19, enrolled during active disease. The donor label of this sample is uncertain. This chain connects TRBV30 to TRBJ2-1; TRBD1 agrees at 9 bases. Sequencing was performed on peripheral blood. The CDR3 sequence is CAWGRDRVDNEQFF. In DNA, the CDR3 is TGTGCCTGGGGCCGGGACAGGGTGGACAATGAGCAGTTCTTC.